The clone carrying this TCR beta chain has a single count. The antigen remains undetermined. The data were obtained in a study of T cells in localized non-small cell lung cancer. Overall study results and limits: Uninvolved adjacent lung had the highest recorded T cell clonality, with tumor below it. Analysis by sequencing included only one tumor region, so heterogeneity remains possible. A denser population of T cells in blood accompanied longer overall survival. Appearing in adjacent lung were a median about 50 of the top 100 tumor clones.

This CDR3 comprises 13 residues. Germline CDR1 GTSNPN, CDR2 SVGIG (reference sequence). The ends were cut back, 2 bases at V and 4 bases at J, with 12 bases in the middle. Some clones are missing from TCRdb's copy, which holds only in-frame ones; the method was immunoSEQ multiplex PCR. The data contain 35,000 to 45,000 clones, about 85% of them singletons. This specimen was peripheral blood, taken before any cancer treatment. The receptor's source is a woman aged 18-49 years with stage III lung adenocarcinoma. The gene calls are TRBV30 and TRBJ2-7; tentatively, D is TRBD1 or TRBD2 (5 bases each). CDR3 residues: CAWSTGTIYEQYF. DNA for the CDR3: TGTGCCTGGAGTACGGGGACCATTTACGAGCAGTACTTC.